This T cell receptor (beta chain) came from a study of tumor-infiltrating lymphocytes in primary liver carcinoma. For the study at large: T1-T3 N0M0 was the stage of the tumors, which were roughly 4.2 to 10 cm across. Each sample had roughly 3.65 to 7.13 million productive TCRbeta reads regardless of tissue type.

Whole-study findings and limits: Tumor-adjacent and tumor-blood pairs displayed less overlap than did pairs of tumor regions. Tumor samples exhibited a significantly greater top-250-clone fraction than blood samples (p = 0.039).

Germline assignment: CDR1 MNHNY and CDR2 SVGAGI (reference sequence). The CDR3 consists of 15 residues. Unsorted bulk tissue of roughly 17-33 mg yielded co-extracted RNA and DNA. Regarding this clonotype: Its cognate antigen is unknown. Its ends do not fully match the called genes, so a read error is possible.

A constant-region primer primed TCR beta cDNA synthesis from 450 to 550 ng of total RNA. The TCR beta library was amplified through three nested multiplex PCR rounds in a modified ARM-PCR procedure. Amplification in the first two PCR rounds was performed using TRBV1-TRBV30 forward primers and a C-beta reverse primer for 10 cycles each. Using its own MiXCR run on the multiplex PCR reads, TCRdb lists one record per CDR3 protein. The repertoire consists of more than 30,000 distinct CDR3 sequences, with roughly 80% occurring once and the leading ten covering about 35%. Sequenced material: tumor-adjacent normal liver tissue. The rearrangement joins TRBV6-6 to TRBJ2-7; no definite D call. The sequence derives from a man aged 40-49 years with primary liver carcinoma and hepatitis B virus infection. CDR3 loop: CASSYSTQKGYEHYF. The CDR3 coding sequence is TGTGCCAGCAGTTACTCTACGCAAAAAGGGTACGAGCACTACTTC.